These T cell receptor beta chains were read from a single sample in a study of OX40 agonist ivuxolimab in advanced cancers. Sequencing was performed with immunoSEQ multiplex PCR; in TCRdb, only in-frame clones are kept and a portion is missing. This sample yields 65,000 to 90,000 clones, of which 92% are seen a single time; roughly 9.7% belongs to the top ten. The material was CD4+ or CD8+ T cells sorted from blood, obtained in a trial of the OX40 agonist ivuxolimab. These receptor sequences come from an adult with an advanced solid tumor such as melanoma, head and neck, liver or kidney cancer. Each CDR3 is given with its conserved first and last residue. D genes are given only for firm matches. Size tells how often a clone was seen (once, few, many) or the class of an expanded clone, and some rows leave it out.

length | J | size | D | V | CDR3 | DNA
12 | TRBJ2-3 | - | - | TRBV29-1 | CSGGTLGDTQYF | TGCAGCGGGGGGACTCTCGGGGATACGCAGTATTTT
14 | TRBJ1-5 | - | - | TRBV27 | CASSFAYSNQPQHF | TGTGCCAGCAGTTTCGCATATAGCAATCAGCCCCAGCATTTT
15 | TRBJ2-7 | - | - | TRBV7-2 | CASSLPGLYPYEQYF | TGTGCCAGCAGCTTGCCCGGACTCTATCCCTACGAGCAGTACTTC
16 | TRBJ2-1 | - | - | TRBV25-1 | CASSELSGLSYNEQFF | TGTGCCAGCAGTGAATTGTCCGGCCTCTCCTACAATGAGCAGTTCTTC
18 | TRBJ2-3 | - | TRBD2 | TRBV7-2 | CASSFLGLAGRSTDTQYF | TGTGCCAGCAGCTTCCTCGGACTAGCGGGGAGAAGTACAGATACGCAGTATTTT
15 | TRBJ1-4 | - | - | TRBV7-9 | CASTLVPLAGEKLFF | TGTGCCAGCACTCTCGTGCCCCTTGCCGGTGAAAAACTGTTTTTT
15 | TRBJ1-4 | - | TRBD1 | TRBV7-9 | CASSLSPDRDEKLFF | TGTGCCAGCAGCTTATCCCCTGACAGGGATGAAAAACTGTTTTTT
16 | TRBJ2-3 | - | - | TRBV27 | CASGFLTVRGSDTQYF | TGTGCCAGCGGCTTCTTGACAGTAAGGGGATCAGATACGCAGTATTTT
15 | TRBJ2-5 | - | - | TRBV5-4 | CASNHDGGGKETQYF | TGTGCCAGCAACCACGACGGAGGGGGAAAAGAGACCCAGTACTTC
17 | TRBJ2-6 | - | - | TRBV7-9 | CASSPKSQGSGANVLTF | TGTGCCAGCAGCCCAAAATCCCAGGGGTCTGGGGCCAACGTCCTGACTTTC
16 | TRBJ2-1 | once | - | TRBV7-8 | CASSLRDSSIYNEQFF | TGTGCCAGCAGCCTTCGGGACTCGTCAATTTACAATGAGCAGTTCTTC
16 | TRBJ1-2 | - | - | TRBV5-6 | CASSLVGIGSRHGYTF | TGTGCCAGCAGCTTGGTTGGAATAGGGTCCCGTCATGGCTACACCTTC
15 | TRBJ1-1 | - | - | TRBV11-2 | CASSPGGGMNTEAFF | TGTGCCAGCAGCCCCGGGGGAGGGATGAACACTGAAGCTTTCTTT
11 | TRBJ2-1 | few | - | TRBV20-1 | CSARILFEQFF | TGCAGTGCTAGAATCCTGTTCGAGCAGTTCTTC
17 | TRBJ1-2 | - | TRBD1 | TRBV4-1 | CASSQGPRTGTPYGYTF | TGCGCCAGCAGCCAAGGCCCCCGGACAGGGACTCCTTATGGCTACACCTTC
14 | TRBJ2-7 | once | TRBD1 | TRBV5-1 | CASSPWDRTYEQYF | TGCGCCAGCAGCCCCTGGGACAGAACCTACGAGCAGTACTTC
15 | TRBJ2-1 | - | - | TRBV9 | CASSPDGDIYNEQFF | TGTGCCAGCAGCCCCGACGGGGACATCTACAATGAGCAGTTCTTC
17 | TRBJ1-5 | - | TRBD1 | TRBV10-1 | CASSESPGQYSNQPQHF | TGCGCCAGCAGTGAGTCCCCGGGACAGTATAGCAATCAGCCCCAGCATTTT
14 | TRBJ1-2 | - | - | TRBV6-5 | CASSYGEGPSGYTF | TGTGCCAGCAGTTACGGGGAGGGGCCCTCTGGCTACACCTTC
17 | TRBJ2-1 | - | - | TRBV11-2 | CASSLGPYGGNNNEQFF | TGTGCCAGCAGCTTAGGCCCCTACGGGGGAAACAACAATGAGCAGTTCTTC
13 | TRBJ2-7 | - | TRBD2 | TRBV11-3 | CASSSGWGGEQYF | TGTGCCAGCAGCTCCGGATGGGGAGGGGAGCAGTACTTC
17 | TRBJ2-5 | - | TRBD2 | TRBV6-1 | CASSELPGGGVHETQYF | TGTGCCAGCAGTGAACTCCCCGGCGGGGGGGTCCATGAGACCCAGTACTTC
14 | TRBJ2-7 | - | - | TRBV11-2 | CASSLFRDSYEQYF | TGTGCCAGCAGCTTATTTCGGGACTCCTACGAGCAGTACTTC
15 | TRBJ1-1 | - | - | TRBV2 | CASSEVWSENTEAFF | TGTGCCAGCAGTGAAGTTTGGTCAGAGAACACTGAAGCTTTCTTT
14 | TRBJ2-7 | - | TRBD1 | TRBV28 | CASSAGTGAYEQYF | TGTGCCAGCAGCGCCGGGACAGGGGCCTACGAGCAGTACTTC
17 | TRBJ2-7 | once | TRBD2 | TRBV5-5 | CASSSSPTGGAAYEQYF | TGTGCCAGCAGCTCTAGTCCTACCGGGGGGGCGGCGTACGAGCAGTACTTC
13 | TRBJ2-7 | - | TRBD2 | TRBV13 | CASSIRAGREQYF | TGTGCCAGCAGCATAAGAGCGGGGAGAGAGCAGTACTTC
15 | TRBJ2-5 | - | TRBD2 | TRBV7-2 | CASSLVGLAGETQYF | TGTGCCAGCAGCTTAGTAGGTCTAGCGGGCGAGACCCAGTACTTC
14 | TRBJ2-7 | - | - | TRBV5-1 | CASSLTPEGYEQYF | TGCGCCAGCAGCTTGACCCCAGAGGGCTACGAGCAGTACTTC
11 | TRBJ1-1 | - | - | TRBV6-6 | CASRYYTEAFF | TGTGCCAGCCGTTATTACACTGAAGCTTTCTTT
12 | TRBJ1-5 | once | - | TRBV5-4 | CASSRGTLPQHF | TGTGCCAGCAGCCGGGGGACTCTGCCCCAGCATTTT
15 | TRBJ1-1 | medium-sized | TRBD1 | TRBV4-3 | CASSQGGQGVSEAFF | TGCGCCAGCAGCCAAGGAGGGCAGGGGGTCTCTGAAGCTTTCTTT
17 | TRBJ2-1 | - | TRBD2 | TRBV18 | CASSPPPKRGGDNEQFF | TGTGCCAGCTCACCACCACCGAAGCGGGGGGGAGACAATGAGCAGTTCTTC
15 | TRBJ1-4 | - | TRBD1 | TRBV9 | CASSAPGQGHEKLFF | TGTGCCAGCAGCGCTCCGGGACAGGGACATGAAAAACTGTTTTTT
16 | TRBJ2-7 | - | TRBD2 | TRBV7-8 | CASSSPGLARTYEQYF | TGTGCCAGCAGCTCTCCGGGACTAGCGCGGACCTACGAGCAGTACTTC
14 | TRBJ2-7 | - | TRBD1 | TRBV7-7 | CASSHGTGGYEQYF | TGTGCCAGCAGCCACGGGACAGGGGGATACGAGCAGTACTTC
13 | TRBJ2-7 | - | TRBD1 | TRBV19 | CASSETGSYEQYF | TGTGCCAGTAGTGAGACAGGGTCCTACGAGCAGTACTTC
14 | TRBJ2-1 | - | - | TRBV10-3 | CAISEKSNFNEQFF | TGTGCCATCAGTGAGAAGTCTAATTTCAATGAGCAGTTCTTC
16 | TRBJ2-7 | - | - | TRBV7-8 | CASSLAPSGQLYEQYF | TGTGCCAGCAGCTTAGCCCCATCTGGGCAGCTATACGAGCAGTACTTC
15 | TRBJ2-7 | - | TRBD1 | TRBV5-1 | CASSATGTGLYEQYF | TGCGCCAGCAGCGCCACCGGGACAGGGCTCTACGAGCAGTACTTC
12 | TRBJ1-1 | - | - | TRBV6-5 | CASSYSGGEAFF | TGTGCCAGCAGTTACTCGGGGGGTGAAGCTTTCTTT
13 | TRBJ1-2 | - | - | TRBV7-9 | CASSASTRGGYTF | TGTGCCAGCAGCGCCTCTACCAGGGGAGGCTACACCTTC
15 | TRBJ2-4 | - | TRBD1 | TRBV10-3 | CAISEGGGQGNIQYF | TGTGCCATCAGTGAGGGCGGCGGACAGGGGAACATTCAGTACTTC
12 | TRBJ1-4 | - | - | TRBV4-3 | CASSPNGEKLFF | TGCGCCAGCAGCCCCAACGGTGAAAAACTGTTTTTT
14 | TRBJ2-2 | once | - | TRBV27 | CASSLDDVTGELFF | TGTGCCAGCAGTTTGGACGATGTGACCGGGGAGCTGTTTTTT
14 | TRBJ1-1 | - | - | TRBV19 | CASSIGTDYTEAFF | TGTGCCAGTAGTATCGGGACTGACTACACTGAAGCTTTCTTT
14 | TRBJ1-5 | - | TRBD1 | TRBV7-6 | CASSSGQGIQPQHF | TGTGCCAGCAGCTCGGGACAGGGCATACAGCCCCAGCATTTT
15 | TRBJ1-2 | - | - | TRBV9 | CASSVTTGSHYGYTF | TGTGCCAGCAGCGTGACTACAGGCTCCCACTATGGCTACACCTTC